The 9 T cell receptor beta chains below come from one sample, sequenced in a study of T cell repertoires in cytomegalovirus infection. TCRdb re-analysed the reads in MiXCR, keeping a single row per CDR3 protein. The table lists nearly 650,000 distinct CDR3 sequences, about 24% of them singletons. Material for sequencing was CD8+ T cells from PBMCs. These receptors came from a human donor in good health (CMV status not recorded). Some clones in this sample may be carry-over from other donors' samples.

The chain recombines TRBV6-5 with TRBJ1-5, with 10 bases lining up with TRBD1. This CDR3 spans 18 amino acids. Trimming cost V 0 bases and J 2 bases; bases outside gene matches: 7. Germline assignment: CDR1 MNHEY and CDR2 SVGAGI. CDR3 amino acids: CASSYSSPGQGRNQPQHF. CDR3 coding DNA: TGTGCCAGCAGTTACTCTTCTCCGGGACAGGGGCGCAATCAGCCCCAGCATTTT.

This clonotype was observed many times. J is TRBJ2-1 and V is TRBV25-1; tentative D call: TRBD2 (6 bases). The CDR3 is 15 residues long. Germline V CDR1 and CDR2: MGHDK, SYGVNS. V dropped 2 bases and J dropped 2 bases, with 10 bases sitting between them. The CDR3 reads CASSEEASAYNEQFF. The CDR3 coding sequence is TGTGCCAGCAGTGAAGAGGCTAGCGCCTACAATGAGCAGTTCTTC.

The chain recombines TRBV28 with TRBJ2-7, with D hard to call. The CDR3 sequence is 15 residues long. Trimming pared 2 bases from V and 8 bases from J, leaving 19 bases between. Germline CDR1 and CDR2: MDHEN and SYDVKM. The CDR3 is CASSLITFEHTQQYV. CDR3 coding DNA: TGTGCCAGCAGTTTAATAACGTTTGAACATACTCAGCAGTACGTC.

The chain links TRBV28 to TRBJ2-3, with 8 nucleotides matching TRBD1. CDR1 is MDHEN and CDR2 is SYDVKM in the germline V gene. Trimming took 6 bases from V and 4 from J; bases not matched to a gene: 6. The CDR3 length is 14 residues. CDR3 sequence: CASRDRDLPDTQYF. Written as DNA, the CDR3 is TGTGCCAGCAGGGACAGGGACCTCCCAGATACGCAGTATTTT.

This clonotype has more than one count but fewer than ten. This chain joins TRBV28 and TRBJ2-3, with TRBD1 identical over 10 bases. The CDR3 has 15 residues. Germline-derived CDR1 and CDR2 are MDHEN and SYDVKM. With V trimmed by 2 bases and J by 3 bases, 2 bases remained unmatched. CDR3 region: CASSLGTGVTDTQYF. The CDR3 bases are TGTGCCAGCAGTTTAGGGACAGGGGTGACAGATACGCAGTATTTT.

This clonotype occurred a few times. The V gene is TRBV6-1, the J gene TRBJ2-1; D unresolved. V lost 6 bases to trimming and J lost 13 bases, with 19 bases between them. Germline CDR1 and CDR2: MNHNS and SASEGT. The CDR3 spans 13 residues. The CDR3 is CASSPFSLVEQFF. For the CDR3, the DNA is TGTGCCAGCAGCCCGTTTAGTCTCGTAGAACAGTTCTTC.

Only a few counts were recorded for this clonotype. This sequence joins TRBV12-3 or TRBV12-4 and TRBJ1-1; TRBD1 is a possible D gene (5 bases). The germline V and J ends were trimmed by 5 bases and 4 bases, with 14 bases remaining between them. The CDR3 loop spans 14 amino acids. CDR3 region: CASSHDSYRTEAFF. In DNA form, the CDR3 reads TGTGCCAGCAGTCACGACAGTTATCGCACTGAAGCTTTCTTT.

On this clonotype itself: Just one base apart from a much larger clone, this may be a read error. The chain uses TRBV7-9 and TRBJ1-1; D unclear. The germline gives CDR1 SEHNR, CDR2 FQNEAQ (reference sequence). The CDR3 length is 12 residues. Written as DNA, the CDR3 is TGTACCAGCAGCCCAGCAGGCACTGAAGCTTTCTTT. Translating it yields CTSSPAGTEAFF.

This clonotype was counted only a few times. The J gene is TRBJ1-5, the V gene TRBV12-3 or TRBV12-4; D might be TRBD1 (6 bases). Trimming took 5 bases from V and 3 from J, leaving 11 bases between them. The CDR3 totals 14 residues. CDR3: CASSRSGVNQPQHF. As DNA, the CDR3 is TGTGCCAGCAGTCGTTCAGGGGTCAATCAGCCCCAGCATTTT.